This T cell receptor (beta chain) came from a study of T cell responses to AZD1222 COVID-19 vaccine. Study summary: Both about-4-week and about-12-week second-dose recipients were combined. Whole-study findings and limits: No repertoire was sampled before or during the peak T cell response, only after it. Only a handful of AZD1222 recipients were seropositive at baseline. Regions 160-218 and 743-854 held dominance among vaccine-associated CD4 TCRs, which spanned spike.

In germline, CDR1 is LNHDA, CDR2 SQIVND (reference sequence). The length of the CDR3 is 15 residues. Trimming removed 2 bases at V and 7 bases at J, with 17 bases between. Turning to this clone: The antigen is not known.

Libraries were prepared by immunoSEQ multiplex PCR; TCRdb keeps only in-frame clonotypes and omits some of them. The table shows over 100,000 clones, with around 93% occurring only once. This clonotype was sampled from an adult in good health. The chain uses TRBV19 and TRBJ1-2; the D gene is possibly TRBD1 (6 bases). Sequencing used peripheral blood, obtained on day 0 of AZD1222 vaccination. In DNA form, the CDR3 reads TGTGCCAGTAGTATAACCACAGGGCGACAGGCTGGCTACACCTTC. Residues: CASSITTGRQAGYTF.